These 22 T cell receptor beta chains share one sample of origin, sequenced in a study of cytomegalovirus exposure and HLA in healthy donors. The study ran its PCR with 60 Vbeta and 13 Jbeta primers. This table comes from immunoSEQ multiplex PCR, and its TCRdb copy is limited to in-frame clones, with some not included. The sample records fewer than 150,000 clones, around 75% being singletons. Sequencing input: PBMCs. The origin of the receptors is a man aged 40-49 years in good health and CMV-seronegative.

This clone was found a few times. This chain connects TRBV10-3 to TRBJ2-7, with D perhaps TRBD2 (6 bases). The CDR3 consists of 12 residues. The germline CDR1 and CDR2 sequences are ENHRY and SYGVKD. V was shortened by 10 bases and J by 5 bases, with 15 bases between the two germline ends. CDR3 DNA sequence: TGTGCCACCACGACTCGCGGGGACGAGCAGTACTTC. It encodes CATTTRGDEQYF.

This chain links TRBV27 with TRBJ2-2; the D gene is possibly TRBD2 (6 bases). This CDR3 has 16 residues. Germline assignment: CDR1 MNHEY and CDR2 SMNVEV (reference sequence). Trimming left V 3 bases short and J 2 bases short, with 13 bases between. In DNA, the CDR3 is TGTGCCAGCAGTTTTGGGTCGGGGGAAAACACCGGGGAGCTGTTTTTT. Amino acid sequence: CASSFGSGENTGELFF.

This clone was counted only a few times. The genes are TRBV6-5 and TRBJ2-4, with 7 bases that match TRBD1. The CDR3 is 15 amino acids. Trimming took 5 bases from V and 0 from J; bases not matched to a gene: 4. Per the germline V gene, CDR1 is MNHEY and CDR2 is SVGAGI. The CDR3 region has the DNA TGTGCCAGCAGTATGACAGGGCTAGCCAAAAACATTCAGTACTTC. This gives the protein CASSMTGLAKNIQYF.

V and J are TRBV29-1 and TRBJ1-1; possible D gene TRBD1, 6 bases. V lost 3 bases and J 1 base, leaving 15 bases between the germline ends. CDR1 is SQVTM and CDR2 is ANQGSEA in the germline V gene. The CDR3 is made up of 15 amino acids. The CDR3 is CSVEGRGGANTEAFF. The CDR3 DNA reads as TGCAGCGTTGAGGGGCGTGGGGGCGCGAACACTGAAGCTTTCTTT.

In the case of this clone: Compared with germline, one end of the junction differs, possibly owing to a read error. The chain links TRBV30 to TRBJ1-2; TRBD1 aligns across 8 bases. There are 11 residues in the CDR3. Germline CDR1 reads GTSNPN; CDR2 reads SVGIG (reference sequence). CDR3 loop: CAWSMTGEPRF. CDR3 nucleotides: TGTGCCTGGAGTATGACAGGGGAGCCCCGCTTC.

The chain's CDR3 is CASSASRGMGNQPQHF. The DNA of the CDR3 is TGTGCCAGCAGCGCCAGTAGGGGAATGGGCAATCAGCCCCAGCATTTT. The rearrangement joins TRBV2 to TRBJ1-5, with D perhaps TRBD1 (5 bases). This CDR3 has 16 amino acids. Germline CDR1 reads SNHLY; CDR2 reads FYNNEI. V was shortened by 6 bases and J by 2 bases, with 17 bases between the two germline ends.

The V and J genes are TRBV9 and TRBJ1-2; 10 bases match TRBD1. V was clipped by 4 bases and J by 0 bases; unmatched bases: 9. CDR1 and CDR2 (germline): SGDLS, YYNGEE. This CDR3 is built from 17 residues. The CDR3 here is CASSPGTGDPTNYGYTF. CDR3 bases: TGTGCCAGCAGCCCCGGGACAGGGGACCCAACTAACTATGGCTACACCTTC.

V is TRBV5-1 and J is TRBJ2-3; TRBD1 aligns across 8 bases. This CDR3 spans 16 amino acids. CDR1 and CDR2 from the germline V gene are SGHRS and YFSETQ. V dropped 4 bases and J dropped 5; count of bases not matched to a gene: 12. CDR3 DNA sequence: TGCGCCAGCAGCCCCCGGAGAGGACAGGGAGGAGATACGCAGTATTTT. Translating gives CASSPRRGQGGDTQYF. The complete variable domain, with remaining parts taken from reference TRBV5-1 and TRBJ2-3, reads KAGVTQTPRYLIKTRGQQVTLSCSPISGHRSVSWYQQTPGQGLQFLFEYFSETQRNKGNFPGRFSGRQFSNSRSEMNVSTLELGDSALYLCASSPRRGQGGDTQYFGPGTRLTVL.

The V gene is TRBV18, the J gene TRBJ1-1, with TRBD1 matching over 8 bases. Looked up from germline, CDR1 is KGHSH and CDR2 is LQKENI. There are 14 residues in the CDR3. The trim removed 3 bases at V and 5 bases at J, leaving 5 bases unmatched. The CDR3 DNA follows: TGTGCCAGCTCACCGGCGACAGGGGTTACTGAAGCTTTCTTT. Residues: CASSPATGVTEAFF.

The V call is TRBV11-3, the J call TRBJ1-1, with 10 bases lining up with TRBD1. The V gene end was trimmed by 6 bases and the J gene end by 2 bases; junction bases not matched to a gene: 6. CDR3 size: 15 residues. The germline V gene has CDR1 SGHNT and CDR2 YENEEA. CDR3 sequence: CASSPRTGGNTEAFF. The CDR3 DNA sequence: TGTGCCAGCAGTCCCCGGACAGGGGGTAACACTGAAGCTTTCTTT.

V is TRBV7-9 and J is TRBJ2-1; D might be TRBD1 (6 bases). This CDR3 has 16 amino acids. Germline lookup yields CDR1 SEHNR and CDR2 FQNEAQ (reference sequence). V gave up 1 base and J gave up 6 bases, with 16 bases separating them. The CDR3 DNA follows: TGTGCCAGCAGCTTAGATAGTTCACAGGGCAGCAATGAGCAGTTCTTC. It codes for CASSLDSSQGSNEQFF.

The chain employs TRBV21-1 and TRBJ1-5; whether TRBD1, the table's D call, matches the DNA was not checked. TRBV21-1 constitutes a pseudogene. The CDR3 consists of 15 residues. This CDR3 is CASSNRHRLNQPQHF. In nucleotides, the CDR3 is TGTGCCAGCAGCAATAGGCACAGGCTAAATCAGCCCCAGCATTTT.

The V and J genes are TRBV2 and TRBJ1-1, with 10 bases that match TRBD1. CDR3 length equals 13 residues. Unmatched junction bases numbered 6, after V lost 8 bases and J lost 6 bases. From germline, CDR1 is SNHLY and CDR2 FYNNEI. The CDR3 loop reads CASGRDRGSEAFF. CDR3 nucleotide sequence: TGTGCCAGCGGCCGGGACAGGGGCTCTGAAGCTTTCTTT.

This chain joins TRBV27 and TRBJ1-1; D perhaps matches TRBD1 (6 bases). Germline values: CDR1 MNHEY, CDR2 SMNVEV (reference sequence). The V end was cut by 6 bases, the J end by 3 bases, with 11 bases between. This CDR3 has 13 amino acids. The CDR3 bases are TGTGCCAGCAGAAAAACAGGGTACACTGAAGCTTTCTTT. It translates to CASRKTGYTEAFF.

This chain connects TRBV30 to TRBJ1-2, with 9 bases lining up with TRBD1. Per germline, CDR1 GTSNPN and CDR2 SVGIG (reference sequence). J lost 6 bases, V lost 4 bases, and 6 bases had no gene match. CDR3 length: 13 residues. Here the CDR3 DNA reads TGTGCCTGGAACGGAGACAGGGGGAATGGCTACACCTTC. This gives the protein CAWNGDRGNGYTF.

In its sample, this clone was seen once. The rearrangement joins TRBV5-1 to TRBJ2-2; 9 bases fit TRBD1. CDR3 length: 14 residues. Germline CDR1 is SGHRS and CDR2 is YFSETQ. V lost 7 bases, J lost 7 bases, and 8 bases stayed unmatched. The CDR3, as DNA: TGCGCCAGCGGAGGGACAGGGTTAGGCGGGGAGCTGTTTTTT. This gives the protein CASGGTGLGGELFF.

This clone was seen more than once but under ten times. CDR3 in amino acids: CANTNIPMNTEAFF. The CDR3 region has the DNA TGTGCCAACACAAACATTCCGATGAACACTGAAGCTTTCTTT. V usage is TRBV30 and J usage is TRBJ1-1; D unresolved. This CDR3 has 14 amino acids. Germline CDR1 GTSNPN, CDR2 SVGIG (reference sequence). Trimming took off 8 bases at V and 0 bases at J, with 16 bases between the two ends.

The chain employs TRBV28 and TRBJ2-7; weak D call: TRBD2 (6 bases). The CDR3 is made up of 14 amino acids. The germline CDR1 and CDR2 sequences are MDHEN and SYDVKM. Trimming stripped 3 bases from V and 3 bases from J, with 12 bases between. Here the CDR3 DNA reads TGTGCCAGCAGTTTGGGAGGCGGGGACTACGAGCAGTACTTC. This sequence encodes CASSLGGGDYEQYF.

The chain joins TRBV10-1 to TRBJ1-2; 9 bases fit TRBD1. The V gene's germline CDR1 is WNHNN and CDR2 SYGVQD (reference sequence). The CDR3 extends over 13 amino acids. Trimming took 6 bases from V and 5 from J; bases not matched to a gene: 4. CDR3 sequence: CASSLQGAYGYTF. The CDR3 region has the DNA TGCGCCAGCAGCCTACAGGGGGCTTATGGCTACACCTTC.

This chain links TRBV6-1 with TRBJ2-3; no clear D. The CDR3 runs to 17 residues. V was pared by 1 base and J by 2 bases, with 16 bases between. Germline lookup yields CDR1 MNHNS and CDR2 SASEGT. CDR3 in amino acids: CASSEGSARLHTDTQYF. CDR3 coding DNA: TGTGCCAGCAGTGAAGGTTCCGCCCGACTCCACACAGATACGCAGTATTTT.

The CDR3 here is CASRAMGTSSDPYEQYF. CDR3 in DNA: TGTGCCAGCAGAGCGATGGGGACTTCCTCTGATCCTTACGAGCAGTACTTC. The V call is TRBV27, the J call TRBJ2-7, with D maybe TRBD2 (6 bases). Germline CDR1 is MNHEY and CDR2 is SMNVEV (reference sequence). The CDR3 spans 17 residues. Between the trimmed V and J ends, which lost 6 bases and 4 bases, there was a span of 25 bases.

This chain links TRBV7-6 with TRBJ1-4; the D gene is possibly TRBD1 (6 bases). V was trimmed by 3 bases and J by 5 bases, leaving 13 bases between them. The CDR3 runs 15 residues. The V gene's germline CDR1 is SGHVS and CDR2 FNYEAQ. The CDR3 DNA reads TGTGCCAGCAGCTTTCGGGGGGGCGAGAATGAAAAACTGTTTTTT. Protein: CASSFRGGENEKLFF.